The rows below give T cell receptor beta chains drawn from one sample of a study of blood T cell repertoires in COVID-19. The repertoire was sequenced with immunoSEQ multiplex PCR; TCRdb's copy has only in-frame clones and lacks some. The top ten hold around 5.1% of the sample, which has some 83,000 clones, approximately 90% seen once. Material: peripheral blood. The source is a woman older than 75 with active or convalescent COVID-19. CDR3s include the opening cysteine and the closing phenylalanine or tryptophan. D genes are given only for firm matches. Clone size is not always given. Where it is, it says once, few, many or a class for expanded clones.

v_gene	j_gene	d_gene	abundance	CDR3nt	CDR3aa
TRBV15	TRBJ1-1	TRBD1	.	TGTGCCACCAGCAGAGATCGGCAGGGGGCCCGGCGGGGCACTGAAGCTTTCTTT	CATSRDRQGARRGTEAFF
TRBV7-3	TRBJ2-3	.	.	TGTGCCAGCAGCCCTTCAGAGGGTACGCAGTATTTT	CASSPSEGTQYF
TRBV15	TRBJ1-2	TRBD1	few	TGTGCCACCAGCAGAGGAACCGGGACAGGGGTTGGCTACACCTTC	CATSRGTGTGVGYTF
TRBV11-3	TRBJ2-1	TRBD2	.	TGTGCCAGCAGCCTCTGGACTAGCGGGGGAAGGGGTGAGCAGTTCTTC	CASSLWTSGGRGEQFF
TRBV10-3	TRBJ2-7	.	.	TGTGCCATCAGTGAACAGGGTGGTCACGAGCAGTACTTC	CAISEQGGHEQYF
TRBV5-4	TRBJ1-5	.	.	TGTGCCAGCAGCTTGAAGGGGGACAATCAGCCCCAGCATTTT	CASSLKGDNQPQHF
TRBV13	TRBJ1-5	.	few	TGTGCCAGCAGCTTAGGGCAGGGTGATAGCAATCAGCCCCAGCATTTT	CASSLGQGDSNQPQHF
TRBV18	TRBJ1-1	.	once	TGTGCCAGCTCAGCAGGGATGAACACTGAAGCTTTCTTT	CASSAGMNTEAFF
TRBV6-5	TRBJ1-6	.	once	TGTGCCAGCAGTTACTCGTGGTTTCAGGGATCCTCACCCCTCCACTTT	CASSYSWFQGSSPLHF
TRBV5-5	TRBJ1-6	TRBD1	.	TGTGCCAGCAGCTTGGGGGGACAGGGGTACTCACCCCTCCACTTT	CASSLGGQGYSPLHF
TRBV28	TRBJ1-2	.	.	TGTGCCAGCAGTTCCCTTTTCTCCAGGGCTGGCTACACCTTC	CASSSLFSRAGYTF
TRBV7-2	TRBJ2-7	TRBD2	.	TGTGCCAGCAGCTTACAGCGGGGGGCAGTCTACGAGCAGTACTTC	CASSLQRGAVYEQYF
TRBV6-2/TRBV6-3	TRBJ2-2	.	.	TGTGCCAGCAGTTACCCGGGGGGCATTACCGGGGAGCTGTTTTTT	CASSYPGGITGELFF
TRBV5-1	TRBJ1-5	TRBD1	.	TGCGCCAGCAGCTTATACAGGGGGGATAATCAGCCCCAGCATTTT	CASSLYRGDNQPQHF
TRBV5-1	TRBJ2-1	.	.	TGCGCCAGCAGCGCGGGATCTTTACCCAATGAGCAGTTCTTC	CASSAGSLPNEQFF
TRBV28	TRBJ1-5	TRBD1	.	TGTGCCAGCAGTTTAGGGGACAGGGGAAATCAGCCCCAGCATTTT	CASSLGDRGNQPQHF
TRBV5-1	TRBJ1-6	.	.	TGCGCCAGCAGGGGGCCCTTAAGCAATTCACCCCTCCACTTT	CASRGPLSNSPLHF
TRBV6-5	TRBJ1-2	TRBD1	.	TGTGCCAGCAGCCCCGGGACAGCTAACTATGGCTACACCTTC	CASSPGTANYGYTF
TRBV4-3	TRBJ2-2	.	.	TGCGCCAGCAGGCAGATGAACACCGGGGAGCTGTTTTTT	CASRQMNTGELFF
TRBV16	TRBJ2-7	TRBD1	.	TGTGCCAGCAGCCAGGCGACAGGGTTGGGGCAGTACTTC	CASSQATGLGQYF
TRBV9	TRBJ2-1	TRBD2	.	TGTGCCAGCAGCGTAATGGGTGGGGAGGGTAATGAGCAGTTCTTC	CASSVMGGEGNEQFF
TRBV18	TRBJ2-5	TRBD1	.	TGTGCCAGCTCACCACTACGCTTGCAGGGGGCAGAGACCCAGTACTTC	CASSPLRLQGAETQYF
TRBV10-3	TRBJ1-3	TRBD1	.	TGTGCCATCAGTTACAGGGGGTCGGCCTCTGGAAACACCATATATTTT	CAISYRGSASGNTIYF
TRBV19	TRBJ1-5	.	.	TGTGCCAGTAGTATTTTAGTCAATCAGCCCCAGCATTTT	CASSILVNQPQHF
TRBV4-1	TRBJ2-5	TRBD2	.	TGCGCCAGCAGCCCGGGGGGAGCAGGTCAAGAGACCCAGTACTTC	CASSPGGAGQETQYF
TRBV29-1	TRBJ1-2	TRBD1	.	TGCAGCGTTCGGGACAGGGCCGTAGGTCTTGGTGGCTACACCTTC	CSVRDRAVGLGGYTF
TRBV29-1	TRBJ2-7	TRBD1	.	TGCAGCGTGGGACAGGGTGGAGAGCAGTACTTC	CSVGQGGEQYF
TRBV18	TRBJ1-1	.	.	TGTGCCAGCTCACCACTGTTAACAGCCCCGAACACTGAAGCTTTCTTT	CASSPLLTAPNTEAFF
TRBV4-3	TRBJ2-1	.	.	TGCGCCAGCAGTCCCTTAGCGGTCTCCTACAATGAGCAGTTCTTC	CASSPLAVSYNEQFF